Listed below are T cell receptor beta chains from one sample, sequenced in a study of CD8+ T cells in alopecia areata. Sequencing used immunoSEQ multiplex PCR; TCRdb keeps in-frame clones, though not all of them. The table lists approximately 100,000 clones, 55% of them singletons. Specimen: CD4+ T cells sorted from blood. The origin of the receptors is a human donor in good health. CDR3s include the opening cysteine and the closing phenylalanine or tryptophan. A D gene is named only where the DNA matches it firmly. A clone size is listed for some rows: how often the clone was seen (once, few, many), or a class if it is expanded.

clone_size: NA; v_call: TRBV29-1; j_call: TRBJ2-3; d_call: NA; cdr3_aa: CSVEQAGHRTDTQYF; cdr3_nt: TGCAGCGTTGAACAGGCTGGGCATCGCACAGATACGCAGTATTTT
clone_size: NA; v_call: TRBV7-6; j_call: TRBJ1-6; d_call: NA; cdr3_aa: CASSPDQGGSPLHF; cdr3_nt: TGTGCCAGCAGCCCGGACCAAGGAGGTTCACCCCTCCACTTT
clone_size: NA; v_call: TRBV29-1; j_call: TRBJ2-3; d_call: TRBD2; cdr3_aa: CSVERLAGGTDTQYF; cdr3_nt: TGCAGCGTTGAACGTCTAGCGGGGGGCACAGATACGCAGTATTTT
clone_size: NA; v_call: TRBV27; j_call: TRBJ2-6; d_call: NA; cdr3_aa: CASSRYSGANVLTF; cdr3_nt: TGTGCCAGCAGTCGGTACTCTGGGGCCAACGTCCTGACTTTC
clone_size: NA; v_call: TRBV20-1; j_call: TRBJ2-7; d_call: NA; cdr3_aa: CSAFRSYEQYF; cdr3_nt: TGCAGTGCTTTCCGTTCCTACGAGCAGTACTTC
clone_size: NA; v_call: TRBV7-9; j_call: TRBJ2-2; d_call: NA; cdr3_aa: CASSLYRGQTGELFF; cdr3_nt: TGTGCCAGCAGCTTATACCGGGGGCAAACCGGGGAGCTGTTTTTT
clone_size: NA; v_call: TRBV6-6; j_call: TRBJ1-5; d_call: NA; cdr3_aa: CASSYGADNQPQHF; cdr3_nt: TGTGCCAGCAGTTACGGCGCAGATAATCAGCCCCAGCATTTT
clone_size: NA; v_call: TRBV25-1; j_call: TRBJ2-1; d_call: TRBD2; cdr3_aa: CASSESGSSYNEQFF; cdr3_nt: TGTGCCAGCAGTGAGAGCGGGAGCTCCTACAATGAGCAGTTCTTC
clone_size: once; v_call: TRBV5-1; j_call: TRBJ2-1; d_call: NA; cdr3_aa: CASSFRTLENEQFF; cdr3_nt: TGCGCCAGCAGCTTCCGGACATTGGAGAATGAGCAGTTCTTC
clone_size: few; v_call: TRBV4-2; j_call: TRBJ2-2; d_call: NA; cdr3_aa: CASSPRDNTGELFF; cdr3_nt: TGTGCCAGCAGCCCGAGGGACAACACCGGGGAGCTGTTTTTT
clone_size: NA; v_call: TRBV2; j_call: TRBJ2-5; d_call: TRBD2; cdr3_aa: CASRERGGVETQYF; cdr3_nt: TGTGCCAGCAGAGAGCGGGGGGGCGTAGAGACCCAGTACTTC
clone_size: few; v_call: TRBV29-1; j_call: TRBJ2-7; d_call: NA; cdr3_aa: CSVSEGGLYEQYF; cdr3_nt: TGCAGCGTTTCCGAGGGGGGCCTCTACGAGCAGTACTTC
clone_size: NA; v_call: TRBV7-9; j_call: TRBJ2-1; d_call: NA; cdr3_aa: CASSLARPQGYEQFF; cdr3_nt: TGTGCCAGCAGCTTAGCGCGTCCACAGGGTTATGAGCAGTTCTTC
clone_size: NA; v_call: TRBV29-1; j_call: TRBJ1-3; d_call: NA; cdr3_aa: CSVETGSGGNTIYF; cdr3_nt: TGCAGCGTTGAAACAGGGAGCGGAGGAAACACCATATATTTT
clone_size: once; v_call: TRBV5-1; j_call: TRBJ2-7; d_call: NA; cdr3_aa: CASSPAVLTYEQYF; cdr3_nt: TGCGCCAGCAGTCCAGCGGTGTTAACCTACGAGCAGTACTTC
clone_size: NA; v_call: TRBV25-1; j_call: TRBJ1-2; d_call: TRBD1; cdr3_aa: CASSEDRGRISF; cdr3_nt: TGTGCCAGCAGTGAAGACAGGGGGCGAATCTCCTTC
clone_size: few; v_call: TRBV30; j_call: TRBJ2-2; d_call: NA; cdr3_aa: CAWRGGPNTGELFF; cdr3_nt: TGTGCCTGGAGAGGAGGCCCGAACACCGGGGAGCTGTTTTTT
clone_size: few; v_call: TRBV29-1; j_call: TRBJ2-2; d_call: NA; cdr3_aa: CSGQGRNTGELFF; cdr3_nt: TGCAGCGGCCAGGGGAGGAACACCGGGGAGCTGTTTTTT
clone_size: NA; v_call: TRBV20-1; j_call: TRBJ2-7; d_call: NA; cdr3_aa: CSARDLSEQYF; cdr3_nt: TGCAGTGCTCGGGACCTCTCCGAGCAGTACTTC
clone_size: NA; v_call: TRBV7-9; j_call: TRBJ2-3; d_call: NA; cdr3_aa: CASSSLERLDTDTQYF; cdr3_nt: TGTGCCAGCAGCTCATTAGAGAGGTTGGACACAGATACGCAGTATTTT
clone_size: NA; v_call: TRBV7-2; j_call: TRBJ2-5; d_call: TRBD1; cdr3_aa: CASSLAAGGGETQYF; cdr3_nt: TGTGCCAGCAGCTTGGCGGCAGGGGGTGGCGAGACCCAGTACTTC
clone_size: NA; v_call: TRBV6-5; j_call: TRBJ1-2; d_call: NA; cdr3_aa: CASSYGQLYGYTF; cdr3_nt: TGTGCCAGCAGTTACGGTCAGCTCTATGGCTACACCTTC
clone_size: NA; v_call: TRBV7-2; j_call: TRBJ2-3; d_call: NA; cdr3_aa: CATRARGSTDTQYF; cdr3_nt: TGTGCCACCAGGGCTCGGGGGAGCACAGATACGCAGTATTTT